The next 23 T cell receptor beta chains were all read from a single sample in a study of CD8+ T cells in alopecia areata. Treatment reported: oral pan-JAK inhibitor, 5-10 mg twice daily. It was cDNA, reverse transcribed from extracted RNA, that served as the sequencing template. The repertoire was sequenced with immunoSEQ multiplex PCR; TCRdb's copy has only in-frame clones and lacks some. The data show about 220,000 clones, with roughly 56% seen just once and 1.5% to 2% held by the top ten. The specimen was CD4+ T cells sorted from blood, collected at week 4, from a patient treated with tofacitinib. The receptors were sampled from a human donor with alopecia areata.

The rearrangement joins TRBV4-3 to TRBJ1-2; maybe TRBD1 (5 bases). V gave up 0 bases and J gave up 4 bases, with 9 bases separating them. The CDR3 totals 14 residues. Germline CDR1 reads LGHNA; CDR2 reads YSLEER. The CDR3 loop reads CASSQDSGPYGYTF. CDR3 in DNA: TGCGCCAGCAGCCAAGATTCAGGGCCCTATGGCTACACCTTC.

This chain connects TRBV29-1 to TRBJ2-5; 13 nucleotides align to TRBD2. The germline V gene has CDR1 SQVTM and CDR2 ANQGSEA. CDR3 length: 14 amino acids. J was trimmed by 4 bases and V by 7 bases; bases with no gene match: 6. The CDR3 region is CSAGLAGPRETQYF. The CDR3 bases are TGCAGCGCGGGACTAGCGGGGCCCAGAGAGACCCAGTACTTC.

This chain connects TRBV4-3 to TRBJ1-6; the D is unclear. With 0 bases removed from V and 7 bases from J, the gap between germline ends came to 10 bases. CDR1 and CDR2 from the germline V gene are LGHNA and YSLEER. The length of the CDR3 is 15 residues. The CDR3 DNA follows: TGCGCCAGCAGCCAAGATGAGGGATGGAATTCACCCCTCCACTTT. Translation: CASSQDEGWNSPLHF.

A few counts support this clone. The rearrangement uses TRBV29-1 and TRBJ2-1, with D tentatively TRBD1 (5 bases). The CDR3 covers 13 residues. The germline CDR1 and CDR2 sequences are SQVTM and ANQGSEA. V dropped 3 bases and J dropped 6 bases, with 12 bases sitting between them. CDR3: CSVDRVGGNEQFF. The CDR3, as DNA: TGCAGCGTTGACAGGGTCGGTGGCAATGAGCAGTTCTTC.

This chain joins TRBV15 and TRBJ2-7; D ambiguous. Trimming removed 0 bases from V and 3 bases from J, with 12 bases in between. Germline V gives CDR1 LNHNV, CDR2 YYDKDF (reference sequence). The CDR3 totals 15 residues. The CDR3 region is CATSRDAAIGYEQYF. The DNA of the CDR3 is TGTGCCACCAGCAGAGATGCAGCGATAGGCTACGAGCAGTACTTC.

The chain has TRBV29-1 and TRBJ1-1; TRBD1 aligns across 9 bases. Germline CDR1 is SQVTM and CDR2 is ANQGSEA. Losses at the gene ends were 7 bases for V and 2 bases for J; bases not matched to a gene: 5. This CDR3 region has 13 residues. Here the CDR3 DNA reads TGCAGCGCCCGGACAGGGGTCAACACTGAAGCTTTCTTT. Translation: CSARTGVNTEAFF.

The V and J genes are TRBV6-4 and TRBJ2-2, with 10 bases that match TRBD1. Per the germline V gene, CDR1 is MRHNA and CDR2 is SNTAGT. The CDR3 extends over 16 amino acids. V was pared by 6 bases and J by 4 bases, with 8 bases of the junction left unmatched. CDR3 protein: CASSLTGTGVTGELFF. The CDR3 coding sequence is TGTGCCAGCAGCCTCACCGGGACAGGGGTCACCGGGGAGCTGTTTTTT.

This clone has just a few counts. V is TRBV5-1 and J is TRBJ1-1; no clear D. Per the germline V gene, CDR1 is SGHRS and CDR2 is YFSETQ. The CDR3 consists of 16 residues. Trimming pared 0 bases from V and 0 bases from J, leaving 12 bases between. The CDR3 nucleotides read TGCGCCAGCAGCTTGGGTAGGGCGGAGATGAACACTGAAGCTTTCTTT. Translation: CASSLGRAEMNTEAFF.

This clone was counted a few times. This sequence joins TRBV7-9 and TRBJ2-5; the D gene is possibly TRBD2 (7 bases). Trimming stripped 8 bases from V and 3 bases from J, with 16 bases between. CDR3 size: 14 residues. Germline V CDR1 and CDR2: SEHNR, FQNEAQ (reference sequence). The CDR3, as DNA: TGTGCCAGCCATGGGGGGGCGAGGGAAGAGACCCAGTACTTC. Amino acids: CASHGGAREETQYF.

The DNA for the CDR3 is TGCGCCAGCAGTTCGGAGTCCCTGGCTGGCTACACCTTC. Amino acid sequence: CASSSESLAGYTF. This chain joins TRBV10-2 and TRBJ1-2; D gene unclear. Germline CDR1 is WSHSY and CDR2 is SAAADI. V was pared by 5 bases and J by 7 bases, with 14 bases between. This CDR3 has 13 amino acids.

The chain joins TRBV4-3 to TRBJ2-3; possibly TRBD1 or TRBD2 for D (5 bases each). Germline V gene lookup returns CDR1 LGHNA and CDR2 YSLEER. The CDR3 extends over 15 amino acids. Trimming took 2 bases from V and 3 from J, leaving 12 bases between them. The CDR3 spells CASSQYGAGTDTQYF. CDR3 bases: TGCGCCAGCAGCCAATACGGGGCAGGGACAGATACGCAGTATTTT.

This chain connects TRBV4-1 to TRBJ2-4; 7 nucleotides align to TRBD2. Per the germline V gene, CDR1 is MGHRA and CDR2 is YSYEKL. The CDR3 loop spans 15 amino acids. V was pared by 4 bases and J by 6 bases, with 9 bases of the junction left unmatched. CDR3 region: CASSPPGGGRNIQYF. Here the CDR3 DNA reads TGCGCCAGCAGCCCCCCGGGCGGGGGAAGAAACATTCAGTACTTC.

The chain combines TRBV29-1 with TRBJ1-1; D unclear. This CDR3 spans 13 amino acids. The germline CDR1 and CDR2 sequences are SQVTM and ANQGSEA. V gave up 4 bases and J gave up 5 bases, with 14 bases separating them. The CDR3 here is CSVVGQGWTEAFF. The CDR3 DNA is TGCAGCGTTGTCGGGCAAGGTTGGACTGAAGCTTTCTTT. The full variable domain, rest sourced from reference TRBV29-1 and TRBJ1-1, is SAVISQKPSRDICQRGTSLTIQCQVDSQVTMMFWYRQQPGQSLTLIATANQGSEATYESGFVIDKFPISRPNLTFSTLTVSNMSPEDSSIYLCSVVGQGWTEAFFGQGTRLTVV.

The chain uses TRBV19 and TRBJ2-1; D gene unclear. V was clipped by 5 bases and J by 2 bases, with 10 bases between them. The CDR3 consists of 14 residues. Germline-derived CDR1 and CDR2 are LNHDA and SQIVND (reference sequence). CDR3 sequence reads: CASSQVAAYNEQFF. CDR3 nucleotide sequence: TGTGCCAGTAGTCAGGTGGCAGCCTACAATGAGCAGTTCTTC.

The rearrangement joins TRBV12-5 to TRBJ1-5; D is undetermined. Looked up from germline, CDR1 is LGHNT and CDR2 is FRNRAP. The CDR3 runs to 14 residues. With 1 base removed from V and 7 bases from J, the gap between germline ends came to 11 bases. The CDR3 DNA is TGTGCTAGTGGTTTGGGAACTAGGCAACAGCCCCAGCATTTT. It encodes CASGLGTRQQPQHF.

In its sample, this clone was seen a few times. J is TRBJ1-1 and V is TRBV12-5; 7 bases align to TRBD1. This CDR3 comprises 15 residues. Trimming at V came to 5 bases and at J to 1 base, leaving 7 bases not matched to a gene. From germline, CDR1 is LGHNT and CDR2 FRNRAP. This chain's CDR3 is CASGPTRTGNTEAFF. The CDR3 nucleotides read TGTGCTAGTGGTCCCACAAGGACAGGGAACACTGAAGCTTTCTTT.

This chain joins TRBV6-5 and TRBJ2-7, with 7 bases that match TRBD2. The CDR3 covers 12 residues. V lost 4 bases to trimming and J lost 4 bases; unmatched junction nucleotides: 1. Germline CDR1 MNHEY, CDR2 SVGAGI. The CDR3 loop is CASSSGRYEQYF. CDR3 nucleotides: TGTGCCAGCAGTTCCGGGAGGTACGAGCAGTACTTC.

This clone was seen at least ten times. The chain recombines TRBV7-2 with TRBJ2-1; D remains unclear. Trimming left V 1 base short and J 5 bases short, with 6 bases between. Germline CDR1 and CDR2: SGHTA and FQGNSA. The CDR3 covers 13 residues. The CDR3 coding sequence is TGTGCCAGCAGCTTAGGGTCGAACAATGAGCAGTTCTTC. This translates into CASSLGSNNEQFF.

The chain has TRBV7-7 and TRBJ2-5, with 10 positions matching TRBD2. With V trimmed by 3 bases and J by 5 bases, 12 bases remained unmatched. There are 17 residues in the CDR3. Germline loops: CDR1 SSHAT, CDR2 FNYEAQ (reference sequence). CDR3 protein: CASSFGRSGGAQETQYF. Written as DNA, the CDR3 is TGTGCCAGCAGCTTCGGTCGAAGCGGGGGGGCTCAGGAGACCCAGTACTTC.

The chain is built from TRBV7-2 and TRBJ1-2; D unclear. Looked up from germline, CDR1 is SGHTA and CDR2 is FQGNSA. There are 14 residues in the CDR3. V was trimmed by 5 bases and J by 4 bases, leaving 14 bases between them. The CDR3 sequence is CASSPGSEVYGYTF. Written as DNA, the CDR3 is TGTGCCAGCAGCCCGGGTAGTGAGGTCTATGGCTACACCTTC.

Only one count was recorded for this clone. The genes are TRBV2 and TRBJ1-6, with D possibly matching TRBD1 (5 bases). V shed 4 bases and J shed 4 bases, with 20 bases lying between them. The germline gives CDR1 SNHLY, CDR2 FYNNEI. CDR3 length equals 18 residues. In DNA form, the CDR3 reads TGTGCCAGCAGTGGAGGGGCCGGGACGAACCTTTATAATTCACCCCTCCACTTT. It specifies CASSGGAGTNLYNSPLHF.

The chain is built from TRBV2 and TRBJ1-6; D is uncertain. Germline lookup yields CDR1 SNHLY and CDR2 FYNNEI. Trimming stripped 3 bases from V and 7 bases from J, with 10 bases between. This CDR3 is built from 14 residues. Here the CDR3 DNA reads TGTGCCAGCAGTGACGGCAGCAAGAATTCACCCCTCCACTTT. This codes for CASSDGSKNSPLHF.

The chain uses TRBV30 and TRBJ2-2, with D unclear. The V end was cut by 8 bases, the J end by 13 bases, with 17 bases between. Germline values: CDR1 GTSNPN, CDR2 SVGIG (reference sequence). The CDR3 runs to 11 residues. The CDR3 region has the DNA TGTGCCGGAACCCTCACGACGGCGCTGTTTTTT. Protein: CAGTLTTALFF. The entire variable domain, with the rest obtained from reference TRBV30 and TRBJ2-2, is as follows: SQTIHQWPATLVQPVGSPLSLECTVEGTSNPNLYWYRQAAGRGLQLLFYSVGIGQISSEVPQNLSASRPQDRQFILSSKKLLLSDSGFYLCAGTLTTALFFGEGSRLTVL.